The clone carrying this T cell receptor (beta chain) is a singleton in its sample. Its target is unknown. Other nucleotide sequences in the sample specify the same CDR3. In the PCR, 60 Vbeta and 13 Jbeta primers were used. Some clones are missing from TCRdb's copy, which holds only in-frame ones; the method was immunoSEQ multiplex PCR. The sample records roughly 150,000 clones, around 83% being singletons. This sample is part of a study of cytomegalovirus exposure and HLA in healthy donors. Findings of the study overall: Productive rates of about 87% or about 30% were seen for most TCR beta V segments in an earlier analysis. Investigators reported some 150 TCR beta chains as tied to cytomegalovirus.

The ends lost 7 bases at V and 5 bases at J; junction bases unmatched: 7. From germline, CDR1 is SGHTA and CDR2 FQGNSA. This CDR3 has 13 amino acids. The TCR was taken from a woman aged 18-29 years in good health and CMV-seronegative. Sequenced input: PBMCs. The chain uses TRBV7-2 and TRBJ2-5, with TRBD2 matching 7 bases. The CDR3 DNA is TGTGCCAGCAACTACGGGGGGACGGAGACCCAGTACTTC. It encodes CASNYGGTETQYF.